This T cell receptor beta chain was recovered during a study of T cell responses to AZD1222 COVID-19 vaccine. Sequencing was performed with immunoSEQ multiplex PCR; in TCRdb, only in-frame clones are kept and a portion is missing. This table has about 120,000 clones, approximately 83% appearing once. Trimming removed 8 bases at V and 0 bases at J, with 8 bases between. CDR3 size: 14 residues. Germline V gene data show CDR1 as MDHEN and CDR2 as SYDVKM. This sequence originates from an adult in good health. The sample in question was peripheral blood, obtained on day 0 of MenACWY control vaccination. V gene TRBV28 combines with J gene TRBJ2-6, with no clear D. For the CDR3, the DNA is TGTGCCAGCTCTTCTAGCTCTGGGGCCAACGTCCTGACTTTC. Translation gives CASSSSSGANVLTF.